Detailed here is one T cell receptor beta chain. TCRdb keeps only in-frame clones here, not all; method: immunoSEQ multiplex PCR. Of 1,500 to 2,000 clones listed, approximately 81% are singletons. These data belong to a study of brain metastases from non-small cell lung cancer. Source material: primary lung tumor tissue. This sequence was found in a donor aged 40 or over with non-small cell lung cancer.

CDR3 in DNA: TGTGCCAGCAGGAAATGGGCCAGTAACTATGGCTACACCTTC. Residues: CASRKWASNYGYTF. The gene calls are TRBV6-5 and TRBJ1-2; no reliable D call. The V end was cut by 6 bases, the J end by 1 base, with 12 bases between. The CDR3 runs to 14 residues. The V gene's germline CDR1 is MNHEY and CDR2 SVGAGI.